This T cell receptor beta chain is drawn from a study of blood T cell repertoires in COVID-19. Study-wide context: Acute and convalescent COVID-19 samples came from the United States, Italy and Spain.

Method: immunoSEQ multiplex PCR; TCRdb's copy keeps in-frame clones and lacks some. The top ten clones hold 6% to 8% of a sample with hundreds of thousands of clones, about nine tenths of them seen once. Germline CDR1 and CDR2: MNHNY and SVGAGI (reference sequence). Between the trimmed V and J ends, which lost 8 bases and 7 bases, there was a span of 17 bases. The CDR3 covers 13 residues. This sequence originates from a woman aged 65 to 85 with COVID-19, enrolled during active disease. The specimen sequenced was peripheral blood. This rearrangement joins TRBV6-6 to TRBJ1-2; D may be TRBD1 (6 bases). The CDR3 protein is CASLYAGDTGYTF. In DNA form, the CDR3 reads TGTGCCAGCCTCTACGCAGGGGATACTGGCTACACCTTC.